These 28 T cell receptor beta chains originate from one sample sequenced in a study of CD8+CD57+ T cells in acquired aplastic anemia. Previously, flow cytometry had revealed CD8+CD57+ cell expansion in the patients chosen for sequencing. Genomic DNA, the template, was used for profiling of the TCR beta VDJ and CDR3. TCRdb itself ran the reads through MiXCR, one entry per CDR3 protein. The data show about 200,000 distinct CDR3 sequences, with less than 75% seen just once and roughly 50% held by the top ten. The sample was sorted CD4+, CD8+, or CD8+CD57+ T cells (not recorded which) from PBMCs. These receptors originate from a human donor with aplastic anemia.

Here the CDR3 reads CASSDGPAGGETQYF. Here the CDR3 DNA reads TGCGCCAGCAGTGACGGCCCAGCGGGAGGTGAGACCCAGTACTTC. The V call is TRBV10-2, the J call TRBJ2-5; 9 nucleotides match TRBD2. The CDR3 is made up of 15 amino acids. The germline gives CDR1 WSHSY, CDR2 SAAADI. V shed 3 bases and J 5 bases; nucleotides not matched to a gene: 7.

The V gene is TRBV9, the J gene TRBJ2-3; 9 bases line up with TRBD2. The length of the CDR3 is 15 residues. After removal of 0 bases from V and 4 bases from J, the junction contained 3 bases not matched to a gene. Germline CDR1 SGDLS, CDR2 YYNGEE. The CDR3 is CASSVASGVADTQYF. CDR3 DNA sequence: TGTGCCAGCAGCGTAGCTAGCGGGGTCGCAGATACGCAGTATTTT.

The V call is TRBV7-2, the J call TRBJ2-7; TRBD2 matches at 8 bases. Germline-derived CDR1 and CDR2 are SGHTA and FQGNSA. This CDR3 is 14 amino acids long. V gave up 1 base and J gave up 6 bases; unmatched junction bases: 5. The CDR3 DNA is TGTGCCAGCAGCTTAGACGGGAGGGACGTCGAGCAGTACTTC. Translated: CASSLDGRDVEQYF. The full variable domain, with the rest looked up from reference TRBV7-2 and TRBJ2-7, is GAGVSQSPSNKVTEKGKDVELRCDPISGHTALYWYRQSLGQGLEFLIYFQGNSAPDKSGLPSDRFSAERTGGSVSTLTIQRTQQEDSAVYLCASSLDGRDVEQYFGPGTRLTVT.

This chain uses TRBV7-9 with TRBJ2-7; maybe TRBD1 (8 bases). This CDR3 has 14 amino acids. V was clipped by 5 bases and J by 2 bases, with 13 bases between them. Germline V gene data show CDR1 as SEHNR and CDR2 as FQNEAQ (reference sequence). DNA of the CDR3: TGTGCCAGCAGCGGGGGGGACAGGCCCTACGAGCAGTACTTC. Its protein is CASSGGDRPYEQYF. Full variable domain (rest looked up from reference TRBV7-9 and TRBJ2-7): DTGVSQNPRHKITKRGQNVTFRCDPISEHNRLYWYRQTLGQGPEFLTYFQNEAQLEKSRLLSDRFSAERPKGSFSTLEIQRTEQGDSAMYLCASSGGDRPYEQYFGPGTRLTVT.

This chain links TRBV20-1 with TRBJ2-7; 9 bases are a match to TRBD2. The better agreement between TRBJ2-5 and the DNA end casts doubt on the J call. This CDR3 is built from 15 residues. Germline CDR1 reads DFQATT; CDR2 reads SNEGSKA (reference sequence). The CDR3 DNA sequence: TGCAGTGCTAGAGCGCCAGCGGGGGGCGCGGAGACCCAGTACTTC. Amino acids: CSARAPAGGAETQYF.

Note on this clonotype: This CDR3 fails to terminate in the conserved phenylalanine or tryptophan, so it likely reflects a read error. The rearrangement links TRBV4-1 to TRBJ2-5; TRBD2 matches at 14 bases. The CDR3 length is 15 residues. V trimming: 3 bases; J trimming: 5 bases; junction bases outside the gene matches: 2. Germline V gene lookup returns CDR1 MGHRA and CDR2 YSYEKL. CDR3 nucleotide sequence: TGCGCCAGCAGCCAGGGACTAGCGGGGGTGGAGACCCAGTACCTC. This translates into CASSQGLAGVETQYL.

The chain combines TRBV7-2 with TRBJ2-7; D could derive from TRBD1 or TRBD2 (5 bases each). Trimming took 1 base from V and 5 from J, leaving 9 bases between them. CDR1 is SGHTA and CDR2 is FQGNSA in the germline V gene. The length of the CDR3 is 13 residues. This chain's CDR3 is CASSLGGFNEQYF. CDR3 nucleotides: TGTGCCAGCAGCTTAGGGGGGTTCAACGAGCAGTACTTC.

The chain links TRBV20-1 to TRBJ2-7; 8 bases align to TRBD2. CDR1 is DFQATT and CDR2 is SNEGSKA in the germline V gene (reference sequence). The CDR3 has 17 residues. Germline trimming cut 1 base from V and 1 base from J; bases unmatched to any gene: 12. The CDR3 is CSARAESQAGASYEQYF. As DNA, the CDR3 is TGCAGTGCTAGAGCCGAATCTCAAGCGGGGGCGTCCTACGAGCAGTACTTC.

The chain couples TRBV11-3 to TRBJ2-3; possibly TRBD1 or TRBD2 for D (6 bases each). Germline V gene sequence: CDR1 SGHNT, CDR2 YENEEA. V lost 4 bases and J 6 bases, leaving 17 bases between the germline ends. There are 15 residues in the CDR3. CDR3 coding DNA: TGTGCCAGCAGCTCTGGACTACAGGGATATGATACGCAGTATTTT. Translating gives CASSSGLQGYDTQYF.

The genes are TRBV19 and TRBJ2-7; possible D gene TRBD2, 6 bases. Trimming removed 3 bases from V and 5 bases from J, with 17 bases in between. The CDR3 consists of 15 residues. Per the germline V gene, CDR1 is LNHDA and CDR2 is SQIVND (reference sequence). The CDR3 sequence is CASSIARGRGNEQYF. CDR3 nucleotide sequence: TGTGCCAGTAGTATCGCCCGGGGCCGCGGGAACGAGCAGTACTTC.

This rearrangement joins TRBV24-1 to TRBJ2-5; 7 bases align to TRBD1. CDR3 size: 17 residues. Germline lookup yields CDR1 KGHDR and CDR2 SFDVKD. Trimming took 0 bases from V and 4 from J; bases not matched to a gene: 10. The CDR3 sequence: CATSDLQKTGRGETQYF. The CDR3 DNA reads as TGTGCCACCAGTGATTTGCAAAAGACAGGGCGCGGAGAGACCCAGTACTTC.

The rearrangement joins TRBV7-3 to TRBJ2-2; D remains ambiguous. The germline V gene has CDR1 SGHTA and CDR2 FQGTGA. The CDR3 loop spans 14 amino acids. V was cut by 1 base and J by 2 bases, with 5 bases left in between. CDR3 sequence (DNA): TGTGCCAGCAGCTTAAAGGTTAACACCGGGGAGCTGTTTTTT. It is translated as CASSLKVNTGELFF.

The chain employs TRBV7-6 and TRBJ2-1, with TRBD2 as a possible D gene (7 bases). Germline lookup yields CDR1 SGHVS and CDR2 FNYEAQ. The V gene lost 1 base and the J gene lost 5 bases, with 12 bases spanning the gap. CDR3 length equals 15 residues. The CDR3 loop is CASSLGRGGDNEQFF. The CDR3 region has the DNA TGTGCCAGCAGCTTAGGGAGGGGGGGGGACAATGAGCAGTTCTTC.

This clonotype was counted only a few times. V gene TRBV15 combines with J gene TRBJ1-5; D is unclear. Per germline, CDR1 LNHNV and CDR2 YYDKDF (reference sequence). Trimming removed 0 bases from V and 7 bases from J, with 19 bases in between. The CDR3 has 17 amino acids. The CDR3 DNA sequence: TGTGCCACCAGCAGAGATCCTTTTTTAGGTGGAGGGCAGCCCCAGCATTTT. Its protein product is CATSRDPFLGGGQPQHF. Complete variable domain (other parts from reference TRBV15 and TRBJ1-5): DAMVIQNPRYQVTQFGKPVTLSCSQTLNHNVMYWYQQKSSQAPKLLFHYYDKDFNNEADTPDNFQSRRPNTSFCFLDIRSPGLGDTAMYLCATSRDPFLGGGQPQHFGDGTRLSIL.

This rearrangement joins TRBV6-5 to TRBJ1-2; no definite D call. Germline CDR1 MNHEY, CDR2 SVGAGI. Trimming took 6 bases from V and 4 from J, leaving 12 bases between them. CDR3 length: 13 residues. CDR3 region: CASSLDSFYGYTF. The CDR3 DNA reads as TGTGCCAGCAGCCTCGATTCCTTCTATGGCTACACCTTC.

For this clonotype: One end of the junction fails to match germline, which may point to a read error. The gene calls are TRBV7-3 and TRBJ2-1, with a possible D match to TRBD1 (5 bases). The CDR3 covers 12 residues. CDR1 is SGHTA and CDR2 is FQGTGA in the germline V gene. Here the CDR3 DNA reads TGTGCCAGCAGCTTAGGGGCCAATGAGCAGTTCTTT. Amino acids: CASSLGANEQFF.

The rearrangement uses TRBV7-9 and TRBJ2-1, with 15 bases matching TRBD2. The CDR3 consists of 17 residues. The V and J ends lost 5 bases and 5 bases, in that order; junction bases with no gene match: 7. Germline V CDR1 and CDR2: SEHNR, FQNEAQ (reference sequence). The CDR3 loop is CASSVRTSGGADNEQFF. Written as DNA, the CDR3 is TGTGCCAGCAGCGTTCGGACTAGCGGGGGGGCAGACAATGAGCAGTTCTTC.

The chain is built from TRBV25-1 and TRBJ1-5; D possibly corresponds to TRBD1 (5 bases). In germline, CDR1 is MGHDK, CDR2 SYGVNS. The CDR3 sequence is 13 residues long. Trimming removed 7 bases at V and 7 bases at J, with 14 bases between. In DNA, the CDR3 is TGTGCCAGCAAACAGGAGGAGGGGCAGCCCCAGCATTTT. Protein product: CASKQEEGQPQHF.

This chain links TRBV15 with TRBJ2-2, with unresolved D. V lost 4 bases and J 6 bases, leaving 3 bases between the germline ends. In germline, CDR1 is LNHNV, CDR2 YYDKDF (reference sequence). The CDR3 contains 11 residues. The CDR3 loop is CATSIPGELFF. The CDR3 DNA follows: TGTGCCACCAGCATCCCCGGGGAGCTGTTTTTT. The full variable domain, completed using reference TRBV15 and TRBJ2-2, is DAMVIQNPRYQVTQFGKPVTLSCSQTLNHNVMYWYQQKSSQAPKLLFHYYDKDFNNEADTPDNFQSRRPNTSFCFLDIRSPGLGDTAMYLCATSIPGELFFGEGSRLTVL.

The chain links TRBV27 to TRBJ1-1; D gene unclear. The CDR3 sequence is 14 residues long. Germline V lookup: CDR1 MNHEY, CDR2 SMNVEV (reference sequence). Trimming stripped 6 bases from V and 4 bases from J, with 15 bases between. The CDR3 nucleotides read TGTGCCAGCAGCCGGGAGGGCCATTTCACTGAAGCTTTCTTT. Protein product: CASSREGHFTEAFF.

V gene TRBV14 combines with J gene TRBJ2-1; the match to TRBD1 covers 11 bases. V lost 4 bases to trimming and J lost 0 bases; unmatched junction nucleotides: 14. This CDR3 contains 20 residues. Germline V gene sequence: CDR1 SGHDN, CDR2 FVKESK. CDR3 loop: CASSLNRRTGGLSSYNEQFF. CDR3 coding DNA: TGTGCCAGCAGCCTAAATAGGAGGACAGGGGGCTTAAGCTCCTACAATGAGCAGTTCTTC.

The chain couples TRBV29-1 to TRBJ1-1; D call uncertain. CDR1 and CDR2 (germline): SQVTM, ANQGSEA. The CDR3 spans 13 residues. Deletions cut 0 bases from V and 8 bases from J, with 13 bases between. The CDR3: CSVEEHIGVEAFF. The DNA for the CDR3 is TGCAGCGTTGAAGAGCACATTGGTGTCGAAGCTTTCTTT.

The DNA for the CDR3 is TGTGCCAGCAGCGTAGGCCCAGATGGGGGTGGCGAGCAGTACTTC. Its protein is CASSVGPDGGGEQYF. The rearrangement joins TRBV9 to TRBJ2-7, with D perhaps matching TRBD1 or TRBD2 (5 bases each). The CDR3 is 15 residues long. In germline, CDR1 is SGDLS, CDR2 YYNGEE. Deletions cut 0 bases from V and 6 bases from J, with 16 bases between.

There are a few counts of this clonotype. The chain carries TRBV19 and TRBJ2-7; 7 nucleotides align to TRBD1. The CDR3 runs to 14 residues. Trimming cost V 3 bases and J 0 bases; bases outside gene matches: 2. Germline CDR1 and CDR2: LNHDA and SQIVND (reference sequence). CDR3 region: CASSMTGSSYEQYF. CDR3 bases: TGTGCCAGTAGTATGACAGGGAGCTCCTACGAGCAGTACTTC.

V is TRBV7-8 and J is TRBJ1-2; perhaps TRBD1 as D (5 bases). Trimming stripped 1 base from V and 0 bases from J, with 9 bases between. From germline, CDR1 is SGHVS and CDR2 FQNEAQ. The CDR3 sequence is 15 residues long. The DNA of the CDR3 is TGTGCCAGCAGCTTAGGGGACGGAGCTAACTATGGCTACACCTTC. This gives the protein CASSLGDGANYGYTF.

This chain connects TRBV5-1 to TRBJ2-2; unclear D gene. The CDR3 is 13 amino acids. CDR1 is SGHRS and CDR2 is YFSETQ in the germline V gene. V gave up 1 base and J gave up 3 bases, with 4 bases separating them. The CDR3 reads CASSLRDTGELFF. The CDR3, as DNA: TGCGCCAGCAGCTTGAGGGACACCGGGGAGCTGTTTTTT.

This clonotype was observed many times. The chain joins TRBV5-1 to TRBJ2-2, with D possibly being TRBD1 (6 bases). The V end lost 5 bases, the J end lost 7 bases, and 9 bases lay between the germline ends. The CDR3 contains 12 residues. Germline assignment: CDR1 SGHRS and CDR2 YFSETQ. The CDR3 DNA sequence: TGCGCCAGCAGACAGGGTATCGGGGAGCTGTTTTTT. It translates to CASRQGIGELFF. The full variable domain, rest sourced from reference TRBV5-1 and TRBJ2-2, is KAGVTQTPRYLIKTRGQQVTLSCSPISGHRSVSWYQQTPGQGLQFLFEYFSETQRNKGNFPGRFSGRQFSNSRSEMNVSTLELGDSALYLCASRQGIGELFFGEGSRLTVL.

This clonotype was seen repeatedly, ten times or more. The CDR3 coding sequence is TGTGCCAGCAGTTTAGTTCTCGGACCCACCGGGGAGCTGTTTTTT. This encodes CASSLVLGPTGELFF. The chain combines TRBV12-3 or TRBV12-4 with TRBJ2-2; D is unresolved. Trimming took off 1 base at V and 4 bases at J, with 10 bases between the two ends. CDR3 size: 15 residues.